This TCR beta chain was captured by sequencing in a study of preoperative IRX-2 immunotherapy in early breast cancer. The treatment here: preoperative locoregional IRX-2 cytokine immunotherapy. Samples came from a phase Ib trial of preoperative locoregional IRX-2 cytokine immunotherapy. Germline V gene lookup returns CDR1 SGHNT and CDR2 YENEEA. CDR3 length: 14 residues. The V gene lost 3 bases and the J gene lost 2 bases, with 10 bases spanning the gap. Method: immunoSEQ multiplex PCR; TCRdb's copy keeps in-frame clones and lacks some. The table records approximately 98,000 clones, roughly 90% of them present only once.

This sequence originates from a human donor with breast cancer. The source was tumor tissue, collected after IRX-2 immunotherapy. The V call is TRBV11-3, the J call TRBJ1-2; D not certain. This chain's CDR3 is CASSFSRTNYGYTF. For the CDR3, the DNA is TGTGCCAGCAGCTTTAGTCGAACGAACTATGGCTACACCTTC.